The 3 T cell receptor beta chains reported below all come from one sample, sequenced in a study of blood T cell repertoires in COVID-19. Some clones are missing from TCRdb's copy, which holds only in-frame ones; the method was immunoSEQ multiplex PCR. The table lists 300,000 to 400,000 clones, around 87% of them singletons. Sequencing was done on a sample of peripheral blood. These receptors all stem from a woman in her forties or fifties who had recovered from COVID-19.

The rearrangement joins TRBV11-1 to TRBJ2-7; TRBD2 aligns across 7 bases. Germline CDR1 and CDR2: SGHAT and FQDESV (reference sequence). The CDR3 totals 14 residues. V gave up 3 bases and J gave up 3 bases; unmatched junction bases: 5. CDR3 sequence (DNA): TGTGCCAGCAGCTTCGGGACTACAAACTACGAGCAGTACTTC. Its translation is CASSFGTTNYEQYF.

The count of this clone is one. This rearrangement joins TRBV11-1 to TRBJ2-1, with 9 bases matching TRBD2. Per the germline V gene, CDR1 is SGHAT and CDR2 is FQDESV (reference sequence). This CDR3 spans 15 amino acids. V gave up 2 bases and J gave up 9 bases; unmatched junction bases: 8. The CDR3 here is CASSLLGGRAVEQFF. CDR3 nucleotide sequence: TGTGCCAGCAGCTTACTTGGCGGGAGGGCGGTTGAGCAGTTCTTC.

This chain uses TRBV7-3 with TRBJ2-5, with unresolved D. V was clipped by 4 bases and J by 1 base, with 7 bases between them. The CDR3 has 13 residues. Germline CDR1 is SGHTA and CDR2 is FQGTGA. CDR3 region: CASSSTLQETQYF. CDR3 bases: TGTGCCAGCAGCTCGACTCTCCAAGAGACCCAGTACTTC.